The sequence of this T cell receptor (beta chain) was determined in a study of blood T cells in healthy people across ages. General study results and limits: Using unsorted PBMCs precluded a conclusive naive versus antigen-experienced comparison. Per-million-T-cell TCR beta diversity fell roughly linearly with age.

For the second PCR, which ran for 7 to 11 cycles, a sample-barcoded 5' primer and a J-beta primer mix were used. One entry per CDR3 protein, called by TCRdb with MiXCR from the 5' RACE reads. Found here are 1,300,000 or so distinct CDR3 sequences, approximately 60% of them singletons; the top ten hold over 6.5%. In germline, CDR1 is MNHNY, CDR2 SVGAGI (reference sequence). The V gene end was trimmed by 5 bases and the J gene end by 5 bases; junction bases not matched to a gene: 11. The CDR3 has 15 residues. Regarding this clonotype: The antigen remains undetermined.

The chain carries TRBV6-6 and TRBJ2-5; 7 positions match TRBD1. The specimen was blood. The receptor was isolated from a man between 18 and 29 years old in good health. The DNA of the CDR3 is TGTGCCAGCAGTCAACCCAAGGGACAGAGGGAGACCCAGTACTTC. The encoded protein is CASSQPKGQRETQYF.